This T cell receptor (beta chain) was captured by sequencing in a study of blood T cell repertoires in COVID-19. Background on the study: Some COVID-19 samples were acute and others convalescent; all came from the United States, Italy and Spain. T cells, B-cell-depleted T cells, or PBMCs supplied cDNA or gDNA.

How the authors handled the data: How many nucleated cells were present was estimated from reference gene primer amplification. The assay was immunoSEQ multiplex PCR, and TCRdb's table has in-frame clones only and misses some. V and J calls and clone size are those listed in that table; D and trimming were worked out from the DNA. The sample shows roughly 130,000 clones, roughly nine tenths of them seen only once. The CDR3 has 15 residues. The ends lost 6 bases at V and 4 bases at J; junction bases unmatched: 7. The V gene's germline CDR1 is SNHLY and CDR2 FYNNEI. This TCR came from a man aged 50 or older with active COVID-19. The specimen was peripheral blood. The rearrangement uses TRBV2 and TRBJ2-7, with TRBD2 matching over 12 bases. This CDR3 reads CASSLTSGGRYEQYF. CDR3 coding DNA: TGTGCCAGCAGCCTGACTAGCGGGGGTAGGTACGAGCAGTACTTC.